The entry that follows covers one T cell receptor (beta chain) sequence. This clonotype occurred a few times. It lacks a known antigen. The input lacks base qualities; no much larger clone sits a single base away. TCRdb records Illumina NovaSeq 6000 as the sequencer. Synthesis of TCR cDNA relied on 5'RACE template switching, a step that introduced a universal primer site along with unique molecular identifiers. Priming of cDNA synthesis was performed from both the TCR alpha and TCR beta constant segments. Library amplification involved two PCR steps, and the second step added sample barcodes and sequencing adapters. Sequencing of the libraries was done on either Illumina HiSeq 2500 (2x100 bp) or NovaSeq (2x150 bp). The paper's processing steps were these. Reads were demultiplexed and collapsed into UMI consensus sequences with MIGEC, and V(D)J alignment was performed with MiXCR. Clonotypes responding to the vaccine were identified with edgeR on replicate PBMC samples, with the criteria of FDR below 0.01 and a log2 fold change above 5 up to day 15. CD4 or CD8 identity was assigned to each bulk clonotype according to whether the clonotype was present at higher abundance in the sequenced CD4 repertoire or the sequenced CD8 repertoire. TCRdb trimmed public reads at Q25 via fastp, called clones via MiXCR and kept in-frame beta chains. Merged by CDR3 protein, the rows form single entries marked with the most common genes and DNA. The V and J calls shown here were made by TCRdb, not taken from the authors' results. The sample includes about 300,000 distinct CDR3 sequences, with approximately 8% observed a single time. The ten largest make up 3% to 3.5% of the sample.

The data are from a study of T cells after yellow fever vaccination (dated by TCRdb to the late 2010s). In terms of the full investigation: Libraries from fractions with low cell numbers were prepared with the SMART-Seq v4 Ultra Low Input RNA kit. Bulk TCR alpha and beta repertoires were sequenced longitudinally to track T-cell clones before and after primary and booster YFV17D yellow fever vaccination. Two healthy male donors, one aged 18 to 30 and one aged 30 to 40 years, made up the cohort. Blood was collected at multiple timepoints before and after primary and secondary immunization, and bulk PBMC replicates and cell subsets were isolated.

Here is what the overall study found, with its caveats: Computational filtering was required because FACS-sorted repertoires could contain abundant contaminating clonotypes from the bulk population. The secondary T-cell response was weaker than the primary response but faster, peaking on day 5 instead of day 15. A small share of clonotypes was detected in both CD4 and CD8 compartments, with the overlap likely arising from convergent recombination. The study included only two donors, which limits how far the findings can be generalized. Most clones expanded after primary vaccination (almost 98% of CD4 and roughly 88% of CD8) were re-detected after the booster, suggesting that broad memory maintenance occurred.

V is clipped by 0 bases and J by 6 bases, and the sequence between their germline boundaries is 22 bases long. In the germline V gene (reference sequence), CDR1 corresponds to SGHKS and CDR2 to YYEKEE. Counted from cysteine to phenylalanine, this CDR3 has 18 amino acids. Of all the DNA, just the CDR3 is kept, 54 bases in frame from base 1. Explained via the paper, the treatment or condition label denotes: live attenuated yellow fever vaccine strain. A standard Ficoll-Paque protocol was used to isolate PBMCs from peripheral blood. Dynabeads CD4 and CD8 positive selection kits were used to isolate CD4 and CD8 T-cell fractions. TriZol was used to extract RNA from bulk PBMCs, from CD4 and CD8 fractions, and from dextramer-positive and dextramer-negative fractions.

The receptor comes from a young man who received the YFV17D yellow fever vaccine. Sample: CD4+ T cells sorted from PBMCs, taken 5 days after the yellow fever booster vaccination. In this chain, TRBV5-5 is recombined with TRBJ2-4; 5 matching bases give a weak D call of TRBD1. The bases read TGTGCCAGCAGCTTGGAAGTCAGTGCAGGGTTTTCGGTAAACATTCAGTACTTC. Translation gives CASSLEVSAGFSVNIQYF.